These 11 T cell receptor beta chains share one sample of origin, sequenced in a study of blood T cell repertoires in COVID-19. Profiling relied on immunoSEQ multiplex PCR, and the TCRdb table lists in-frame clones only, not all of them. The table includes under 250,000 clones, about 82% detected once. The material sequenced was PBMCs or T cells enriched from blood (not recorded which). The receptor set was obtained from a woman in her forties or fifties with acute COVID-19.

The J gene is TRBJ1-4, the V gene TRBV29-1; D is undetermined. Germline V lookup: CDR1 SQVTM, CDR2 ANQGSEA. Trimming took 3 bases from V and 4 from J, leaving 12 bases between them. This CDR3 has 14 amino acids. CDR3 amino acids: CSVDAGFGNEKLFF. DNA for the CDR3: TGCAGCGTTGATGCGGGGTTCGGTAATGAAAAACTGTTTTTT.

Written as DNA, the CDR3 is TGTGCCAGCAGCGTAGGGGGCGGGAGGGCCGGTGAGCAGTTCTTC. Translating gives CASSVGGGRAGEQFF. The chain is built from TRBV9 and TRBJ2-1, with 9 bases aligning to TRBD2. Germline CDR1 SGDLS, CDR2 YYNGEE. There are 15 residues in the CDR3. J lost 9 bases, V lost 0 bases, and 7 bases had no gene match.

J is TRBJ1-1 and V is TRBV5-1; D remains ambiguous. Germline values: CDR1 SGHRS, CDR2 YFSETQ. There are 16 residues in the CDR3. Between the trimmed V and J ends, which lost 6 bases and 1 base, there was a span of 19 bases. CDR3 bases: TGCGCCAGCACCGGTCGGGGTGGACTATCGAACACTGAAGCTTTCTTT. Amino acid sequence: CASTGRGGLSNTEAFF.

The rearrangement uses TRBV7-9 and TRBJ2-1; 9 nucleotides match TRBD2. This CDR3 is built from 18 residues. The germline V gene has CDR1 SEHNR and CDR2 FQNEAQ (reference sequence). Trimming removed 1 base from V and 4 bases from J; junction bases left unmatched: 11. The CDR3 spells CASSLDSAGLAGYNEQFF. DNA of the CDR3: TGTGCCAGCAGCTTAGATAGCGCGGGACTAGCTGGGTACAATGAGCAGTTCTTC.

The chain carries TRBV19 and TRBJ1-1, with D possibly matching TRBD1 (5 bases). The CDR3 has 14 amino acids. V was trimmed by 7 bases and J by 4 bases, leaving 16 bases between them. Germline CDR1 reads LNHDA; CDR2 reads SQIVND (reference sequence). Written as DNA, the CDR3 is TGTGCCAGTACGAGGGGCGGGATCTTCACTGAAGCTTTCTTT. Protein product: CASTRGGIFTEAFF.

V and J are TRBV9 and TRBJ2-5; a possible D gene is TRBD1 (6 bases). CDR1 is SGDLS, CDR2 YYNGEE, per germline. CDR3 size: 14 residues. The V gene lost 5 bases and the J gene lost 5 bases, with 16 bases spanning the gap. The CDR3 sequence is CASSRGQHMETQYF. In DNA, the CDR3 is TGTGCCAGCAGTCGTGGACAGCATATGGAGACCCAGTACTTC.

This clone was counted a single time. The chain carries TRBV7-3 and TRBJ2-5, with TRBD2 matching over 10 bases. V lost 1 base to trimming and J lost 4 bases; unmatched junction nucleotides: 9. Germline V CDR1 and CDR2: SGHTA, FQGTGA. The CDR3 has 17 amino acids. Written as DNA, the CDR3 is TGTGCCAGCAGCTTAAGGGCTAGCGGGGGAGGAGGAGAGACCCAGTACTTC. Its translation is CASSLRASGGGGETQYF.

The chain carries TRBV11-1 and TRBJ2-1, with D possibly TRBD2 on 5 matching bases. Looked up from germline, CDR1 is SGHAT and CDR2 is FQDESV (reference sequence). Trimming shortened V by 2 bases and J by 13 bases, and 12 bases separated the two germline ends. This CDR3 comprises 12 residues. The chain's CDR3 is CASSLWAGLQFF. CDR3 bases: TGTGCCAGCAGCTTATGGGCAGGACTCCAGTTCTTC.

This CDR3 is CATSRDRAGRGEKLFF. CDR3 in DNA: TGTGCCACCAGCAGAGATCGGGCAGGGCGGGGTGAAAAACTGTTTTTT. This chain connects TRBV15 to TRBJ1-4; TRBD1 might be the D (5 bases). V dropped 0 bases and J dropped 7 bases, with 15 bases sitting between them. CDR1 and CDR2 (germline): LNHNV, YYDKDF (reference sequence). The CDR3 spans 16 residues.

Written as DNA, the CDR3 is TGTGCCAGCTATGCCAGGTTTTGGAACACTGAAGCTTTCTTT. This codes for CASYARFWNTEAFF. This chain joins TRBV6-5 and TRBJ1-1; the D is unclear. Trimming shortened V by 8 bases and J by 1 base, and 14 bases separated the two germline ends. Germline V gene data show CDR1 as MNHEY and CDR2 as SVGAGI. CDR3 length: 14 amino acids.

The chain employs TRBV28 and TRBJ1-5; D perhaps matches TRBD1 (5 bases). Trimming stripped 6 bases from V and 5 bases from J, with 17 bases between. Looked up from germline, CDR1 is MDHEN and CDR2 is SYDVKM. The CDR3 loop spans 15 amino acids. As DNA, the CDR3 is TGTGCCAGCAGCCTTTATGGTGAAGGGGATCAGCCCCAGCATTTT. This gives the protein CASSLYGEGDQPQHF. The whole variable domain, remainder taken from reference TRBV28 and TRBJ1-5, is DVKVTQSSRYLVKRTGEKVFLECVQDMDHENMFWYRQDPGLGLRLIYFSYDVKMKEKGDIPEGYSVSREKKERFSLILESASTNQTSMYLCASSLYGEGDQPQHFGDGTRLSIL.